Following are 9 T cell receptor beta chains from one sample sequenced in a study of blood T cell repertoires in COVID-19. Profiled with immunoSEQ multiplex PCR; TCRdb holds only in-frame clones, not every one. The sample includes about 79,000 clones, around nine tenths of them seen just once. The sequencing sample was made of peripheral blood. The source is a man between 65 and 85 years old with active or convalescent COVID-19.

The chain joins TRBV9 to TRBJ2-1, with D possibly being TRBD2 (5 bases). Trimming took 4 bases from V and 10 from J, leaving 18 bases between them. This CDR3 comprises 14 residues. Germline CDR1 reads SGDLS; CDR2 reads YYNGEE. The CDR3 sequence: CASSSGIGDWEQFF. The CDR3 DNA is TGTGCCAGCAGCTCCGGGATCGGGGATTGGGAGCAGTTCTTC.

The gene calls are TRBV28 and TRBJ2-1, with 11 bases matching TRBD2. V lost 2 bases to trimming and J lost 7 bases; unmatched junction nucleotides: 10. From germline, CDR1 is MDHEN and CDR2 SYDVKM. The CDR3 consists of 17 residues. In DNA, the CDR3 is TGTGCCAGCAGTTTAAGAAGGTATACTAGCGGGAGTAATGAGCAGTTCTTC. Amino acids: CASSLRRYTSGSNEQFF.

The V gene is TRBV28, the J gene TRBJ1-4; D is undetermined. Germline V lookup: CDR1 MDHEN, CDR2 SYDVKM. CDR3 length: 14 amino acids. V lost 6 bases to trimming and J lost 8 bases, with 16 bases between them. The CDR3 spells CASSRQAVPEKLFF. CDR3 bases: TGTGCCAGCAGCCGACAAGCAGTTCCCGAAAAACTGTTTTTT.

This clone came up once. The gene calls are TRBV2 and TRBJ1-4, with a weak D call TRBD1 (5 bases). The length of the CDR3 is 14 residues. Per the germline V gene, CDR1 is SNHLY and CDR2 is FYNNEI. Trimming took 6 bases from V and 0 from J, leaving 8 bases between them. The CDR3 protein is CASREGPTNEKLFF. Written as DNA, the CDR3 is TGTGCCAGCAGGGAGGGACCAACTAATGAAAAACTGTTTTTT. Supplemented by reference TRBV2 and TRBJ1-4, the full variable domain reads EPEVTQTPSHQVTQMGQEVILRCVPISNHLYFYWYRQILGQKVEFLVSFYNNEISEKSEIFDDQFSVERPDGSNFTLKIRSTKLEDSAMYFCASREGPTNEKLFFGSGTQLSVL.

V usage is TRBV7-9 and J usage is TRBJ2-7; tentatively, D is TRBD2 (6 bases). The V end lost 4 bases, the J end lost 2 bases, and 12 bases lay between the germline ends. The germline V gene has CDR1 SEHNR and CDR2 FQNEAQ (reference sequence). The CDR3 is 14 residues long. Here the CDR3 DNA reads TGTGCCAGCAGCTCGGCGGGGAGAACCTACGAGCAGTACTTC. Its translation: CASSSAGRTYEQYF.

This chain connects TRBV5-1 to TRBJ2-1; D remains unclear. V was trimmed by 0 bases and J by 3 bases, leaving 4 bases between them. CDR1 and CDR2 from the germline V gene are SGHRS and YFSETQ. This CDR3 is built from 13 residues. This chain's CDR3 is CASSLAYYNEQFF. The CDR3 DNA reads TGCGCCAGCAGCTTGGCCTACTACAATGAGCAGTTCTTC.

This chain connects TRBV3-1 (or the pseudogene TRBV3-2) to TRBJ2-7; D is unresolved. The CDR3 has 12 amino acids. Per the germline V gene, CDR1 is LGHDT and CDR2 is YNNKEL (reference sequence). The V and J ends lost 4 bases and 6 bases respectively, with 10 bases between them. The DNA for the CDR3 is TGTGCCAGCAGCCCGAGGCCCGGCGAGCAGTACTTC. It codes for CASSPRPGEQYF.

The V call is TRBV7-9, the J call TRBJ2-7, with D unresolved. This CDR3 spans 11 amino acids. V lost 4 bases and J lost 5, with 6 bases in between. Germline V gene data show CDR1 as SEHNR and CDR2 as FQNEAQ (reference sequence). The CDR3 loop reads CASSSSDEQYF. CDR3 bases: TGTGCCAGCAGCTCCAGCGACGAGCAGTACTTC.

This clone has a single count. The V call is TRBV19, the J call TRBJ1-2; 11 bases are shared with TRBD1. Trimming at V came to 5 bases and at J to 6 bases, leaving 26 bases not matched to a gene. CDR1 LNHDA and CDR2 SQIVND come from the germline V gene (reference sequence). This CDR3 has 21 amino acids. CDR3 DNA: TGTGCCAGTAGTCTATCCGGGTACTTTGGGCGACCGGGACAGGGGGAGGATGGCTACACCTTC. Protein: CASSLSGYFGRPGQGEDGYTF.